These 28 T cell receptor beta chains were all obtained from the same sample, sequenced in a study of beta chain features in type 1 diabetes. Findings of the study overall: A moderate, significant TCRB CDR3 shortening appeared in type 1 diabetes across four CD4+ subsets.

TCRB transcripts that were expressed got sequenced, as all of the isolated RNA had been reverse transcribed. Repertoires were generated with immunoSEQ multiplex PCR, while TCRdb's copy carries only in-frame clones and drops some. Found here are about 160,000 clones, 7.8% of them singletons; the top ten hold about 0.9%. Antigens for these TCRs are unknown. Sequencing input: central memory CD4+ T cells from blood. The receptors shown here come from a woman between 35 and 50 years old with type 1 diabetes.

CDR3 nucleotides: TGTGCCAGCAGAGCCGCGGGAATCTACGAGCAGTACTTC. It specifies CASRAAGIYEQYF. V and J are TRBV6-5 and TRBJ2-7; tentatively, D is TRBD2 (6 bases). There are 13 residues in the CDR3. Trimming removed 6 bases at V and 3 bases at J, with 12 bases between. Germline V gene lookup returns CDR1 MNHEY and CDR2 SVGAGI.

This clone was recorded a few times. V is TRBV7-2 and J is TRBJ1-5, with D possibly matching TRBD1 (5 bases). Trimming pared 5 bases from V and 8 bases from J, leaving 19 bases between. This CDR3 comprises 15 residues. Germline CDR1 SGHTA, CDR2 FQGNSA. CDR3 loop: CASSIQVNTREPQHF. For the CDR3, the DNA is TGTGCCAGCAGCATACAGGTCAACACCCGAGAGCCCCAGCATTTT.

The gene calls are TRBV28 and TRBJ2-7, with TRBD1 identical over 7 bases. The germline V gene encodes CDR1 MDHEN and CDR2 SYDVKM. CDR3 length equals 14 residues. V lost 8 bases and J lost 0; bases outside the gene matches: 7. The DNA of the CDR3 is TGTGCCAGCGTCGACAGGGTCTTCTCCTACGAGCAGTACTTC. The encoded protein is CASVDRVFSYEQYF.

This chain joins TRBV14 and TRBJ2-7; 12 nucleotides line up with TRBD2. The V and J ends lost 4 bases and 3 bases, in that order; junction bases with no gene match: 7. The germline CDR1 and CDR2 sequences are SGHDN and FVKESK. This CDR3 is 16 amino acids long. This chain's CDR3 is CASSPLTSGSLYEQYF. The CDR3 coding sequence is TGTGCCAGCAGCCCCCTGACTAGCGGGAGCCTCTACGAGCAGTACTTC. Based on the CDR3 plus reference TRBV14 and TRBJ2-7, the full variable domain is EAGVTQFPSHSVIEKGQTVTLRCDPISGHDNLYWYRRVMGKEIKFLLHFVKESKQDESGMPNNRFLAERTGGTYSTLKVQPAELEDSGVYFCASSPLTSGSLYEQYFGPGTRLTVT.

This clone was picked up a small number of times. The chain joins TRBV14 to TRBJ1-1; D not resolved. The V end lost 0 bases, the J end lost 5 bases, and 13 bases lay between the germline ends. Germline loops: CDR1 SGHDN, CDR2 FVKESK. This CDR3 comprises 15 residues. Written as DNA, the CDR3 is TGTGCCAGCAGCCAAGATGGATCGGGGAGGACTGAAGCTTTCTTT. Protein: CASSQDGSGRTEAFF.

This chain uses TRBV18 with TRBJ2-7; unclear D gene. The V and J ends lost 2 bases and 1 base respectively, with 6 bases between them. The CDR3 is made up of 13 amino acids. Germline loops: CDR1 KGHSH, CDR2 LQKENI. In nucleotides, the CDR3 is TGTGCCAGCTCACCAAGAGGTTCCTACGAGCAGTACTTC. Encoded protein: CASSPRGSYEQYF.

This clone was observed a few times. CDR3 protein: CAISSGAMAEAFF. In DNA form, the CDR3 reads TGTGCCATCTCATCAGGGGCTATGGCTGAAGCTTTCTTT. This chain links TRBV10-3 with TRBJ1-1, with D possibly being TRBD1 (6 bases). CDR1 ENHRY and CDR2 SYGVKD come from the germline V gene. This CDR3 has 13 amino acids. V lost 8 bases to trimming and J lost 6 bases, with 16 bases between them.

The chain uses TRBV7-3 and TRBJ1-1; maybe TRBD1 (6 bases). The CDR3 length is 18 residues. Germline CDR1 is SGHTA and CDR2 is FQGTGA. With 1 base removed from V and 6 bases from J, the gap between germline ends came to 24 bases. The CDR3 here is CASSLIAGGGGFFAEAFF. Written as DNA, the CDR3 is TGTGCCAGCAGCTTAATAGCAGGAGGGGGGGGTTTTTTCGCTGAAGCTTTCTTT.

This clone showed up just a few times. The J gene is TRBJ2-2, the V gene TRBV7-3, with D perhaps TRBD1 (5 bases). The CDR3 is 18 residues long. The V gene's germline CDR1 is SGHTA and CDR2 FQGTGA. The V end was cut by 5 bases, the J end by 1 base, with 20 bases between. For the CDR3, the DNA is TGTGCCAGCAGCCCAGGGCAGGGTGTGGTCGGGAACACCGGGGAGCTGTTTTTT. This translates into CASSPGQGVVGNTGELFF.

This clone appeared a few times. This chain links TRBV29-1 with TRBJ1-2, with a tentative D call TRBD1 (6 bases). V dropped 5 bases and J dropped 4 bases, with 26 bases sitting between them. Germline assignment: CDR1 SQVTM and CDR2 ANQGSEA. This CDR3 has 17 residues. CDR3 residues: CSVYGGAGAFSAYGYTF. In nucleotides, the CDR3 is TGCAGCGTTTATGGGGGGGCCGGAGCCTTCTCTGCCTATGGCTACACCTTC.

This clone was picked up a small number of times. The chain joins TRBV5-6 to TRBJ1-1; D gene unclear. V shed 0 bases and J shed 1 base, with 4 bases lying between them. CDR1 SGHDT and CDR2 YYEEEE come from the germline V gene. This CDR3 spans 13 amino acids. The CDR3 reads CASSLVANTEAFF. DNA of the CDR3: TGTGCCAGCAGCTTGGTGGCGAACACTGAAGCTTTCTTT. Complete variable domain (other parts from reference TRBV5-6 and TRBJ1-1): DAGVTQSPTHLIKTRGQQVTLRCSPKSGHDTVSWYQQALGQGPQFIFQYYEEEERQRGNFPDRFSGHQFPNYSSELNVNALLLGDSALYLCASSLVANTEAFFGQGTRLTVV.

This clone has only a few counts. The chain is built from TRBV9 and TRBJ2-3; maybe TRBD1 (6 bases). Germline loops: CDR1 SGDLS, CDR2 YYNGEE. The ends were cut back, 4 bases at V and 3 bases at J, with 21 bases in the middle. The CDR3 sequence is 17 residues long. In nucleotides, the CDR3 is TGTGCCAGCAGCCCCTTCTCAGGACAGAGCCTAACAGATACGCAGTATTTT. Protein product: CASSPFSGQSLTDTQYF.

The chain has TRBV6-6 and TRBJ2-4; tentatively, D is TRBD1 (5 bases). Germline V gives CDR1 MNHNY, CDR2 SVGAGI (reference sequence). The CDR3 is 12 residues long. The ends were cut back, 6 bases at V and 7 bases at J, with 10 bases in the middle. CDR3 sequence reads: CASRNAGNIQYF. The CDR3 nucleotides read TGTGCCAGCAGGAATGCAGGGAACATTCAGTACTTC.

The chain carries TRBV5-1 and TRBJ1-1; 9 positions match TRBD1. The V gene end was trimmed by 4 bases and the J gene end by 10 bases; junction bases not matched to a gene: 11. Germline V gene sequence: CDR1 SGHRS, CDR2 YFSETQ. This CDR3 has 14 amino acids. In DNA form, the CDR3 reads TGCGCCAGCAGCCACGGGACAGGGACCCTTGGAGCTTTCTTT. Translation: CASSHGTGTLGAFF.

This clone was observed a handful of times. The chain joins TRBV10-3 to TRBJ1-1; no clear D gene. CDR3 length: 15 amino acids. In germline, CDR1 is ENHRY, CDR2 SYGVKD. Trimming stripped 0 bases from V and 6 bases from J, with 14 bases between. This CDR3 is CAISESGGDKAEAFF. Written as DNA, the CDR3 is TGTGCCATCAGTGAGTCCGGCGGGGATAAGGCTGAAGCTTTCTTT.

This clone was counted ten times or more. The gene calls are TRBV7-2 and TRBJ2-3; 13 bases align to TRBD2. Germline loops: CDR1 SGHTA, CDR2 FQGNSA. With 5 bases clipped from V and 9 bases from J, the junction kept 8 bases outside the gene matches. The CDR3 spans 15 residues. The CDR3 here is CASSQTSGGAITQYF. CDR3 coding DNA: TGTGCCAGCAGCCAAACTAGCGGGGGGGCGATAACGCAGTATTTT.

This clone was counted between two and nine times. J is TRBJ1-1 and V is TRBV2; tentatively, D is TRBD1 (5 bases). The ends were cut back, 5 bases at V and 7 bases at J, with 17 bases in the middle. Germline V gives CDR1 SNHLY, CDR2 FYNNEI. The CDR3 is 14 residues long. CDR3 loop: CASSRGRDVIEAFF. The CDR3 DNA reads as TGTGCCAGCAGTAGAGGCAGGGATGTAATTGAAGCTTTCTTT.

The rearrangement joins TRBV5-5 to TRBJ2-1, with a possible D match to TRBD1 (6 bases). Trimming removed 6 bases at V and 6 bases at J, with 19 bases between. The CDR3 spans 15 residues. The V gene's germline CDR1 is SGHKS and CDR2 YYEKEE (reference sequence). This chain's CDR3 is CASTWTVGNPNEQFF. In DNA, the CDR3 is TGTGCCAGCACCTGGACAGTGGGAAACCCCAATGAGCAGTTCTTC. Combining the CDR3 with reference TRBV5-5 and TRBJ2-1 gives the whole variable domain DAGVTQSPTHLIKTRGQQVTLRCSPISGHKSVSWYQQVLGQGPQFIFQYYEKEERGRGNFPDRFSARQFPNYSSELNVNALLLGDSALYLCASTWTVGNPNEQFFGPGTRLTVL.

The chain links TRBV30 to TRBJ1-2; TRBD1 matches at 7 bases. Germline-derived CDR1 and CDR2 are GTSNPN and SVGIG (reference sequence). With V trimmed by 5 bases and J by 3 bases, 12 bases remained unmatched. CDR3 length: 15 amino acids. The CDR3 region is CAWGGVTGVDYGYTF. The CDR3 nucleotides are TGTGCCTGGGGAGGGGTTACAGGGGTTGACTATGGCTACACCTTC.

V is TRBV19 and J is TRBJ1-1; 8 bases line up with TRBD1. J gave up 3 bases and V 10 bases, and 4 bases lay outside the gene matches. The germline V gene encodes CDR1 LNHDA and CDR2 SQIVND (reference sequence). This CDR3 spans 12 amino acids. CDR3 protein: CAIQQGDTEAFF. The CDR3 DNA sequence: TGTGCCATCCAACAGGGGGACACTGAAGCTTTCTTT. The entire variable domain, with the rest obtained from reference TRBV19 and TRBJ1-1, is as follows: DGGITQSPKYLFRKEGQNVTLSCEQNLNHDAMYWYRQDPGQGLRLIYYSQIVNDFQKGDIAEGYSVSREKKESFPLTVTSAQKNPTAFYLCAIQQGDTEAFFGQGTRLTVV.

In DNA, the CDR3 is TGTGCCAGCAGTTTCGCATCGCTTCTGAATCAGGGGAGGGAGTACTTC. This gives the protein CASSFASLLNQGREYF. The chain combines TRBV28 with TRBJ2-7, with TRBD2 as a possible D gene (7 bases). Deletions cut 3 bases from V and 11 bases from J, with 26 bases between. There are 16 residues in the CDR3. Looked up from germline, CDR1 is MDHEN and CDR2 is SYDVKM.

The chain has TRBV29-1 and TRBJ2-7; possible D gene TRBD1, 5 bases. The CDR3 length is 15 residues. Germline CDR1 reads SQVTM; CDR2 reads ANQGSEA. V was cut by 6 bases and J by 3 bases, with 21 bases left in between. CDR3 loop: CSVARAPGAGYEQYF. For the CDR3, the DNA is TGCAGCGTGGCCCGGGCTCCTGGGGCAGGCTACGAGCAGTACTTC.

This clone has a handful of counts. The CDR3 reads CASSQTGQGGYGYTF. Written as DNA, the CDR3 is TGTGCCAGCAGCCAAACGGGTCAGGGAGGGTATGGCTACACCTTC. The rearrangement uses TRBV4-2 and TRBJ1-2; a possible D gene is TRBD1 (5 bases). This CDR3 contains 15 residues. Germline CDR1 is LGHNA and CDR2 is YNFKEQ. Trimming cost V 2 bases and J 5 bases, with 15 bases left between them.

This clone was recorded a few times. The chain recombines TRBV28 with TRBJ1-2; D gene unclear. The V end lost 3 bases, the J end lost 7 bases, and 9 bases lay between the germline ends. The CDR3 length is 12 residues. Germline-derived CDR1 and CDR2 are MDHEN and SYDVKM. CDR3 sequence (DNA): TGTGCCAGCAGTTTGGCACAACGTGGCTACACCTTC. It codes for CASSLAQRGYTF.

This clone was seen a few times. The chain carries TRBV4-3 and TRBJ2-5; 11 bases fit TRBD1. CDR1 is LGHNA and CDR2 is YSLEER in the germline V gene. After removal of 3 bases from V and 1 base from J, the junction contained 10 bases not matched to a gene. CDR3 length: 18 residues. The chain's CDR3 is CASSQAFGTGGIQETQYF. For the CDR3, the DNA is TGCGCCAGCAGCCAGGCTTTCGGGACAGGGGGGATCCAAGAGACCCAGTACTTC.

This clone was seen a few times. The chain couples TRBV7-2 to TRBJ2-4, with D possibly being TRBD2 (6 bases). Germline assignment: CDR1 SGHTA and CDR2 FQGNSA. V lost 5 bases, J lost 7 bases, and 12 bases lay in between. The CDR3 spans 13 residues. For the CDR3, the DNA is TGTGCCAGCAGCCCCCCGGGGGAGAACATTCAGTACTTC. Translating gives CASSPPGENIQYF. The full variable domain, in which reference TRBV7-2 and TRBJ2-4 provide the parts outside the CDR3, is GAGVSQSPSNKVTEKGKDVELRCDPISGHTALYWYRQSLGQGLEFLIYFQGNSAPDKSGLPSDRFSAERTGGSVSTLTIQRTQQEDSAVYLCASSPPGENIQYFGAGTRLSVL.

This chain joins TRBV7-9 and TRBJ2-3; TRBD1 might be the D (6 bases). The CDR3 contains 14 residues. The germline CDR1 and CDR2 sequences are SEHNR and FQNEAQ (reference sequence). V gave up 2 bases and J gave up 2 bases, with 8 bases separating them. In nucleotides, the CDR3 is TGTGCCAGCAGCTTAACAGGGAACACAGATACGCAGTATTTT. This translates into CASSLTGNTDTQYF.

Ten or more counts support this clone. The J gene is TRBJ2-7, the V gene TRBV6-6; weak D call: TRBD1 (5 bases). Germline CDR1 is MNHNY and CDR2 is SVGAGI (reference sequence). The CDR3 covers 13 residues. V was shortened by 8 bases and J by 8 bases, with 19 bases between the two germline ends. Here the CDR3 reads CASELTGARKQYF. The CDR3 coding sequence is TGTGCCAGCGAGTTAACAGGCGCCAGGAAGCAGTACTTC.